The entry below gives a single TCR beta chain sequence along with its context. Antigen specificity is unknown. These data come from a study of T cells after yellow fever vaccination. Study conclusions and caveats: It was a weaker secondary response, yet one that peaked faster, at day 5 versus 15.

Using its own MiXCR run on the 5' RACE reads, TCRdb lists one record per CDR3 protein. The sample consists of approximately 300,000 distinct CDR3 sequences, about 11% of them appearing once. V was clipped by 5 bases and J by 0 bases, with 14 bases between them. Germline CDR1 reads MNHNS; CDR2 reads SASEGT. This CDR3 has 17 residues. The source is a man aged 18-30 years who received the YFV17D yellow fever vaccine. V and J are TRBV6-1 and TRBJ1-6; no reliable D call. The sequencing used CD4+ T cells sorted from PBMCs, collected 45 days after the yellow fever booster vaccination. The CDR3 loop is CASSRARVSSYNSPLHF. DNA of the CDR3: TGTGCCAGCAGTCGCGCCCGGGTCAGCTCCTATAATTCACCCCTCCACTTT.